This entry lists 10 T cell receptor beta chains sequenced from one sample in a study of T cell clones after liver transplantation. This table comes from immunoSEQ multiplex PCR, and its TCRdb copy is limited to in-frame clones, with some not included. The data show some 15,000 clones, about 90% seen once. Source: CD8+ T cells from blood, taken before liver transplant. These receptor sequences come from a human donor who received a liver transplant.

The V and J genes are TRBV27 and TRBJ2-5, with D perhaps TRBD1 or TRBD2 (7 bases each). This CDR3 has 14 residues. Germline V CDR1 and CDR2: MNHEY, SMNVEV (reference sequence). V lost 4 bases and J 5 bases, leaving 14 bases between the germline ends. This CDR3 is CASSYQGGRETQYF. In DNA form, the CDR3 reads TGTGCCAGCAGTTACCAGGGGGGGCGTGAGACCCAGTACTTC.

The chain carries TRBV9 and TRBJ2-3; 9 bases align to TRBD1. The V gene end was trimmed by 4 bases and the J gene end by 4 bases; junction bases not matched to a gene: 7. The CDR3 contains 15 residues. In germline, CDR1 is SGDLS, CDR2 YYNGEE. Here the CDR3 DNA reads TGTGCCAGCAGCCCTTACAGACAGGGGGCAGATACGCAGTATTTT. Translating it yields CASSPYRQGADTQYF.

This clone was found once. The chain uses TRBV14 and TRBJ2-4; maybe TRBD2 (6 bases). V was clipped by 0 bases and J by 9 bases, with 18 bases between them. Germline V gene data show CDR1 as SGHDN and CDR2 as FVKESK. The CDR3 covers 16 residues. Here the CDR3 DNA reads TGTGCCAGCAGCCAAGAGGAGGGTACCCGTTTGGGCATTCAGTACTTC. Protein: CASSQEEGTRLGIQYF.

The chain employs TRBV28 and TRBJ2-4; TRBD1 matches 8 bases. Germline V gene lookup returns CDR1 MDHEN and CDR2 SYDVKM. The ends lost 1 base at V and 8 bases at J; junction bases unmatched: 7. The CDR3 runs 15 residues. In DNA, the CDR3 is TGTGCCAGCAGTTTATTAACAGGGGGGATGGACATTCAGTACTTC. Protein sequence: CASSLLTGGMDIQYF.

This clone was picked up one time. V usage is TRBV4-3 and J usage is TRBJ1-5, with D possibly TRBD1 on 5 matching bases. Germline V lookup: CDR1 LGHNA, CDR2 YSLEER. V was clipped by 6 bases and J by 2 bases, with 20 bases between them. The CDR3 sequence is 17 residues long. The CDR3 DNA is TGCGCCAGCAGGAGAGGAGTGGGGGGTAGGTGCAATCAGCCCCAGCATTTT. It codes for CASRRGVGGRCNQPQHF.

This rearrangement joins TRBV27 to TRBJ2-3, with D hard to call. The CDR3 runs to 13 residues. The V end lost 5 bases, the J end lost 3 bases, and 9 bases lay between the germline ends. Germline V gives CDR1 MNHEY, CDR2 SMNVEV (reference sequence). This CDR3 is CASSTQLTDTQYF. In DNA, the CDR3 is TGTGCCAGCAGTACACAACTTACAGATACGCAGTATTTT.

The CDR3, as DNA: TGTGCCAGCAGCTTAGACGGGACTAGCGGGAGCTACTTC. Its translation: CASSLDGTSGSYF. The gene calls are TRBV13 and TRBJ2-7; 14 bases are a match to TRBD2. The CDR3 is 13 amino acids. Germline lookup yields CDR1 PRHDT and CDR2 FYEKMQ (reference sequence). V shed 1 base and J 13 bases; nucleotides not matched to a gene: 3.

This chain connects TRBV7-9 to TRBJ2-1; 11 bases map to TRBD2. The CDR3 totals 16 residues. V trimming: 5 bases; J trimming: 4 bases; junction bases outside the gene matches: 7. The germline CDR1 and CDR2 sequences are SEHNR and FQNEAQ (reference sequence). The CDR3 sequence is CASSPRLAGIYNEQFF. The DNA for the CDR3 is TGTGCCAGCAGCCCGAGACTAGCGGGGATATACAATGAGCAGTTCTTC.

This chain joins TRBV4-1 and TRBJ1-2; 7 positions agree with TRBD1. V lost 3 bases, J lost 2 bases, and 9 bases stayed unmatched. The CDR3 has 16 residues. Looked up from germline, CDR1 is MGHRA and CDR2 is YSYEKL. CDR3 protein: CASSHIQGRLNYGYTF. The DNA of the CDR3 is TGCGCCAGCAGCCACATACAGGGGAGGTTAAACTATGGCTACACCTTC.

The chain carries TRBV27 and TRBJ2-7; D is possibly TRBD2 (5 bases). Per the germline V gene, CDR1 is MNHEY and CDR2 is SMNVEV (reference sequence). With 5 bases removed from V and 2 bases from J, the gap between germline ends came to 7 bases. The CDR3 covers 12 residues. The CDR3 DNA reads TGTGCCAGCAGTAGCGGACCCTACGAGCAGTACTTC. As protein: CASSSGPYEQYF.